The rows below give T cell receptor beta chains drawn from one sample of a study of blood T cells in healthy people across ages. TCRdb used MiXCR to reprocess the 5' RACE reads, holding one entry per CDR3 protein. Here the sample spans approximately 900,000 distinct CDR3 sequences, about 48% being singletons. The source material was blood. These receptors all come from a man aged 25-45 years in good health. The CDR3 runs from the conserved cysteine through the conserved F or W. Fields, in order: V gene, J gene, CDR3 length, D gene, clone size, CDR3 DNA, CDR3 protein. The D gene is left open where the match is weak. The listing skips clone size in some rows; elsewhere it reads once, few, many or a size class.

>TRBV28|TRBJ1-4|15|TRBD1|-
TGTGCCAGCAGAACATCCGGGACAGGGTACGAAAAACTGTTTTTT
CASRTSGTGYEKLFF
>TRBV20-1|TRBJ2-7|16|-|few
TGCAGTGCTCGCCGAGGGACTGGCTCCGGCTCCTACGAGCAGTACTTC
CSARRGTGSGSYEQYF
>TRBV7-9|TRBJ2-3|14|-|few
TGTGCCAGCAATCGGGGGGCCCGCACAGATACGCAGTATTTT
CASNRGARTDTQYF
>TRBV12-3/TRBV12-4|TRBJ1-5|15|-|-
TGTGCCAGCAGTTTAGGGGCGGGAAACGGCCAGCCCCAGCATTTT
CASSLGAGNGQPQHF
>TRBV2|TRBJ1-2|14|TRBD1|many
TGTGCCAGCAGAGGGACAGGGGGCGAGGGTGGCTACACCTTC
CASRGTGGEGGYTF
>TRBV4-2|TRBJ2-3|16|TRBD2|-
TGTGCCAGCAGCCAAGATTCCAGCGGGGGGGCCAGTACGCAGTATTTT
CASSQDSSGGASTQYF
>TRBV20-1|TRBJ2-7|14|-|-
TGCAGTGCTAGAGGAGGACTTAACTACTACGAGCAGTACTTC
CSARGGLNYYEQYF
>TRBV4-1|TRBJ1-2|15|-|-
TGCGCCAGCAGCCAAGGACAGCCGACGGTCTATGGCTACACCTTC
CASSQGQPTVYGYTF
>TRBV27|TRBJ1-2|14|TRBD1|few
TGTGCCAGCAGTTCCGGGACAGGGTCGTTTGGCTACACCTTC
CASSSGTGSFGYTF
>TRBV4-1|TRBJ2-7|13|TRBD1|-
TGCGCCAGCAGCCAAACGACAGGGTACGAGCAGTACTTC
CASSQTTGYEQYF
>TRBV3-1|TRBJ1-5|15|-|-
TGTGCCAGCAGCCAAGATCTGACGAGGAGTCAGCCCCAGCATTTT
CASSQDLTRSQPQHF
>TRBV7-2|TRBJ2-7|14|-|-
TGTGCCAGCAGCCAAGAGGACCTATCCTACGAGCAGTACTTC
CASSQEDLSYEQYF
>TRBV7-2|TRBJ2-2|16|-|-
TGTGCCAGCAGCTTAGACCGGGGGGCGGGGACCGGGGAGCTGTTTTTT
CASSLDRGAGTGELFF
>TRBV7-3|TRBJ2-1|13|-|many
TGTGCCAGCAGCTTAGCCCCGGGGAATGAGCAGTTCTTC
CASSLAPGNEQFF
>TRBV4-1|TRBJ2-5|16|-|-
TGCGCCAGCAGCCAACCCGAAAGACAGGGAGGAGAGACCCAGTACTTC
CASSQPERQGGETQYF
>TRBV10-3|TRBJ2-7|16|-|-
TGTGCCATCAGTGAGCCGTCCCAGGACAACTCCTACGAGCAGTACTTC
CAISEPSQDNSYEQYF
>TRBV12-3/TRBV12-4|TRBJ2-3|15|TRBD2|few
TGTGCCAGCAGTTATAGCGGGGGGGACACAGATACGCAGTATTTT
CASSYSGGDTDTQYF
>TRBV5-1|TRBJ2-1|15|TRBD2|many
TGTGCCAGCAGTTTAGCGGGGGGGGCCTACAATGAGCAGTTCTTC
CASSLAGGAYNEQFF
>TRBV5-1|TRBJ2-1|11|-|many
TGCGCCAGCAGGTCTGACTTAGTGCAGTTCTTC
CASRSDLVQFF
>TRBV5-5|TRBJ1-2|14|-|once
TGTGCCAGCAGCTGGGAAGAAGGGGGACGGGGCTACACCTTC
CASSWEEGGRGYTF
>TRBV27|TRBJ2-2|15|TRBD1|few
TGTGCCAGCAGTCCCCGGACAGGGGTGTCCGGGGAGCTGTTTTTT
CASSPRTGVSGELFF
>TRBV7-2|TRBJ2-1|15|TRBD1|-
TGTGCCAGCAGCCCCGCCGGGACAGCCAACAATGAGCAGTTCTTC
CASSPAGTANNEQFF
>TRBV6-5|TRBJ1-2|14|-|-
TGTGCCAGCAGTAGGGGGGACATTAACTATGGCTACACCTTC
CASSRGDINYGYTF
>TRBV5-5|TRBJ2-7|16|-|-
TGTGCCAGCAGCTTGTTGTGGTTTAACTCGGGATACGAGCAGTACTTC
CASSLLWFNSGYEQYF
>TRBV5-1|TRBJ2-1|15|-|few
TGCGCCAGCAGCTTGTCCCGGGGGGCATTCAATGAGCAGTTCTTC
CASSLSRGAFNEQFF
>TRBV11-2|TRBJ2-1|13|-|few
TGTGCCAGCAGCTTCCAGACAGCGAATGAGCAGTTCTTC
CASSFQTANEQFF
>TRBV20-1|TRBJ2-7|11|-|-
TGCAGTGCACCGACCACCTACGAGCAGTACTTC
CSAPTTYEQYF
>TRBV6-5|TRBJ2-7|15|TRBD1|-
TGTGCCAGCAGTTACGTGGGACAGGGAGAATACGAGCAGTACTTC
CASSYVGQGEYEQYF
>TRBV29-1|TRBJ2-2|12|-|-
TGCAGCGGCGCAGGGAACACCGGGGAGCTGTTTTTT
CSGAGNTGELFF
>TRBV4-3|TRBJ2-7|20|TRBD2|-
TGCGCCAGCAGCCAAGAAGGACGGATCGATTCTAGCGGGACTTCCTACGAGCAGTACTTC
CASSQEGRIDSSGTSYEQYF
>TRBV4-1|TRBJ2-3|15|-|-
TGCGCCTGCAGCCAGATAGTGGTAGGCACAGATACGCAGTATTTT
CACSQIVVGTDTQYF
>TRBV7-2|TRBJ2-3|13|-|-
TGTGCCAGCAGCTTACGCATCGCAGATACGCAGTATTTT
CASSLRIADTQYF
>TRBV11-2|TRBJ2-5|15|-|-
TGTGCCAGCAGCTTAGGCCGGGCAGGCCAAGAGACCCAGTACTTC
CASSLGRAGQETQYF
>TRBV7-9|TRBJ1-2|13|TRBD1|many
TGTGCCAGCAGGGCCGGGACAGGATATGGCTACACCTTC
CASRAGTGYGYTF
>TRBV10-3|TRBJ1-2|15|TRBD1|-
TGTGCCATCAGTGAACCCCGGGACAGGGTTTATGGCTACACCTTC
CAISEPRDRVYGYTF
>TRBV7-2|TRBJ2-1|16|-|-
TGTGCCAGCAGCTTAGACGGGGACCAAAAGTACAATGAGCAGTTCTTC
CASSLDGDQKYNEQFF
>TRBV5-5|TRBJ2-7|15|-|-
TGTGCCAGCAGCTCCCTCCTAGCGCCTTCCTACGAGCAGTACTTC
CASSSLLAPSYEQYF
>TRBV20-1|TRBJ2-3|14|TRBD2|-
TGCAGTCCGATGACTAGCGGGCGGGGTTGGACGCAGTATTTT
CSPMTSGRGWTQYF
>TRBV7-8|TRBJ2-5|14|-|-
TGTGCCAGCAGTCGTCCCCCATCGTCAGAGACCCAGTACTTC
CASSRPPSSETQYF
>TRBV5-1|TRBJ1-2|15|-|-
TGCGCCAGCAGCTTGGAGTCGAGGGTCTTTGATGGCTACACCTTC
CASSLESRVFDGYTF
>TRBV10-3|TRBJ2-3|15|-|-
TGTGCCATCAGTGGCGGGTTGTATAGCACAGATACGCAGTATTTT
CAISGGLYSTDTQYF
>TRBV7-9|TRBJ1-6|16|-|few
TGTGCCAGCAGCTTAATCCGCCAGAACAATAATTCACCCCTCCACTTT
CASSLIRQNNNSPLHF
>TRBV7-9|TRBJ2-2|17|-|-
TGTGCCAGCAGTCTTACCCCGACAGGCATGAACACCGGGGAGCTGTTTTTT
CASSLTPTGMNTGELFF
>TRBV12-3/TRBV12-4|TRBJ2-3|15|-|-
TGTGCCAGCGCCACCACAGGGCAGGGGACAGATACGCAGTATTTT
CASATTGQGTDTQYF
>TRBV20-1|TRBJ2-1|15|-|-
TGCAGTGCTAGGGTTCGAGACGGGGGGCGCATTGAGCAGTTCTTC
CSARVRDGGRIEQFF
>TRBV10-3|TRBJ2-7|12|-|-
TGTGCCATCGGGGTGTTCACCTACGAGCAGTACTTC
CAIGVFTYEQYF
>TRBV5-1|TRBJ2-1|16|TRBD1|few
TGCGCCAGCAGCGAACCCGGGACAGGGTCCTACAATGAGCAGTTCTTC
CASSEPGTGSYNEQFF
>TRBV6-2/TRBV6-3|TRBJ1-6|14|TRBD1|-
TGTGCCAGCAGGGGGACAGCCGAGAGGTCACCCCTCCACTTT
CASRGTAERSPLHF
>TRBV11-2|TRBJ2-2|16|-|-
TGTGCCAGCAGCTTAGGTGTTAGGTCGAACACCGGGGAGCTGTTTTTT
CASSLGVRSNTGELFF
>TRBV7-2|TRBJ2-3|15|-|-
TGTGCCAGCAGCTTAGACCCATCTAGCACAGATACGCAGTATTTT
CASSLDPSSTDTQYF
>TRBV20-1|TRBJ1-2|14|TRBD1|-
TGCAGTGCTAGCTCAGGGGACAGGGAAAATGGCTACACCTTC
CSASSGDRENGYTF
>TRBV7-6|TRBJ2-1|15|TRBD2|many
TGTGCCAGCAGCGTTACTAGCGGGGGGGCTAATGAGCAGTTCTTC
CASSVTSGGANEQFF
>TRBV7-8|TRBJ1-5|13|-|few
TGTGCCAGCAGCTCCCTTGACCATCAGCCCCAGCATTTT
CASSSLDHQPQHF
>TRBV7-3|TRBJ2-1|15|TRBD2|-
TGTGCCAGCAGCTTAAGTCCAGCGGGGTCCAATGAGCAGTTCTTC
CASSLSPAGSNEQFF
>TRBV7-2|TRBJ2-1|16|TRBD2|-
TGTGCCAGCAGCTTAGTTCTAGCGGGGGACTACAATGAGCAGTTCTTC
CASSLVLAGDYNEQFF
>TRBV20-1|TRBJ2-7|13|-|-
TGCAGTGCCTCAGCCGGGGTCGGGCGCGAGCAGTACTTC
CSASAGVGREQYF